These 29 T cell receptor beta chains originate from one sample sequenced in a study of T cells in tuberculosis. The data were produced by immunoSEQ multiplex PCR, yet TCRdb's version contains in-frame clones alone and is incomplete. The table lists some 41,000 clones, approximately 94% of them singletons. The sample taken for sequencing was PBMCs. Receptors were obtained from a donor aged 5-35 years with latent tuberculosis or without tuberculosis infection. Some clones in this sample may be carry-over from other donors' samples.

V gene TRBV9 combines with J gene TRBJ2-1, with D maybe TRBD2 (5 bases). V was pared by 1 base and J by 3 bases, with 8 bases between. The CDR3 is 14 amino acids. Germline V gives CDR1 SGDLS, CDR2 YYNGEE. The CDR3 DNA follows: TGTGCCAGCAGCGTACCTGACTACTACAATGAGCAGTTCTTC. Its protein is CASSVPDYYNEQFF.

The chain carries TRBV5-4 and TRBJ1-1; 8 bases are shared with TRBD1. CDR3 length: 13 residues. The germline V gene has CDR1 SGHNT and CDR2 YYREEE (reference sequence). The V segment lost 4 bases and the J segment 6 bases; nucleotides outside the gene matches: 5. The CDR3 coding sequence is TGTGCCAGCAGCACCAGGGGGCTCGCTGAAGCTTTCTTT. This translates into CASSTRGLAEAFF.

The rearrangement uses TRBV6-4 and TRBJ2-1; 8 bases fit TRBD2. Germline V gene lookup returns CDR1 MRHNA and CDR2 SNTAGT. The CDR3 totals 16 residues. Trimming at V came to 5 bases and at J to 8 bases, leaving 14 bases not matched to a gene. CDR3 sequence: CASSPAGTRVVDEQFF. As DNA, the CDR3 is TGTGCCAGCAGTCCCGCCGGGACTAGGGTGGTGGATGAGCAGTTCTTC.

This clone was seen a few times. The V call is TRBV21-1, the J call TRBJ1-5. TRBV21-1 is marked as a pseudogene. This CDR3 spans 16 amino acids. The CDR3 nucleotides are TGTGCCAGCAGCAAAGCGCCCAATCGGTGGAGGGAGCCCCAGCATTTT. It translates to CASSKAPNRWREPQHF.

The chain couples TRBV28 to TRBJ1-2; D is possibly TRBD1 (5 bases). V lost 5 bases and J 5 bases, leaving 9 bases between the germline ends. The germline CDR1 and CDR2 sequences are MDHEN and SYDVKM. This CDR3 spans 12 amino acids. CDR3 DNA sequence: TGTGCCAGCAGTCCCCAGGGTTATGGCTACACCTTC. It encodes CASSPQGYGYTF.

This chain uses TRBV28 with TRBJ2-1; 7 positions match TRBD2. This CDR3 is built from 15 residues. Unmatched junction bases numbered 6, after V lost 1 base and J lost 6 bases. Germline CDR1 is MDHEN and CDR2 is SYDVKM. The CDR3 loop is CASSLSAGFLNEQFF. The CDR3 DNA is TGTGCCAGCAGTTTATCAGCGGGATTCCTCAATGAGCAGTTCTTC. The full variable domain, in which reference TRBV28 and TRBJ2-1 provide the parts outside the CDR3, is DVKVTQSSRYLVKRTGEKVFLECVQDMDHENMFWYRQDPGLGLRLIYFSYDVKMKEKGDIPEGYSVSREKKERFSLILESASTNQTSMYLCASSLSAGFLNEQFFGPGTRLTVL.

The DNA for the CDR3 is TGCGCCAGCAGCCAAGAGGGCAGGGGCTACGAGCAGTACTTC. Protein product: CASSQEGRGYEQYF. J is TRBJ2-7 and V is TRBV4-3; the D gene is possibly TRBD1 (6 bases). Germline lookup yields CDR1 LGHNA and CDR2 YSLEER. V was clipped by 0 bases and J by 3 bases, with 9 bases between them. This CDR3 is built from 14 residues.

This chain connects TRBV5-6 to TRBJ1-5; D is ambiguous. Germline CDR1 and CDR2: SGHDT and YYEEEE. This CDR3 region has 15 residues. Trimming took 0 bases from V and 2 from J, leaving 9 bases between them. CDR3: CASSLEAAGNQPQHF. DNA of the CDR3: TGTGCCAGCAGCTTGGAGGCGGCTGGCAATCAGCCCCAGCATTTT.

The genes are TRBV29-1 and TRBJ2-1; 8 bases align to TRBD2. This CDR3 is built from 14 residues. The V and J ends lost 7 bases and 0 bases, in that order; junction bases with no gene match: 5. The V gene's germline CDR1 is SQVTM and CDR2 ANQGSEA. Written as DNA, the CDR3 is TGCAGCGCCCCCAGCGGGAGCTCCTACAATGAGCAGTTCTTC. Translation: CSAPSGSSYNEQFF.

In nucleotides, the CDR3 is TGCGCCAGCAGCCAAGAGTTAGGACTAGCGTTCACAGATACGCAGTATTTT. Protein: CASSQELGLAFTDTQYF. The chain employs TRBV4-3 and TRBJ2-3, with 9 bases lining up with TRBD2. The CDR3 spans 17 residues. Germline values: CDR1 LGHNA, CDR2 YSLEER. Trimming at V came to 0 bases and at J to 2 bases, leaving 6 bases not matched to a gene.

CDR3 sequence (DNA): TGTGCCAGCAGGACGACAGGGCAAGAGACCCAGTACTTC. Translated: CASRTTGQETQYF. The gene calls are TRBV6-5 and TRBJ2-5; TRBD1 matches 7 bases. The CDR3 extends over 13 amino acids. V lost 6 bases, J lost 2 bases, and 3 bases stayed unmatched. Germline V gene data show CDR1 as MNHEY and CDR2 as SVGAGI.

The chain uses TRBV7-2 and TRBJ2-2; a possible D gene is TRBD2 (6 bases). There are 13 residues in the CDR3. Germline CDR1 and CDR2: SGHTA and FQGNSA. With 5 bases removed from V and 5 bases from J, the gap between germline ends came to 9 bases. The CDR3 DNA is TGTGCCAGCAGCCAGGACTATACCGGGGAGCTGTTTTTT. This gives the protein CASSQDYTGELFF.

The chain links TRBV29-1 to TRBJ1-1, with TRBD1 matching 8 bases. Germline CDR1 and CDR2: SQVTM and ANQGSEA. The CDR3 has 15 residues. J lost 5 bases, V lost 7 bases, and 15 bases had no gene match. DNA for the CDR3: TGCAGCGCGCCTTGGGGGGGGACAGGTGGGACTGAAGCTTTCTTT. As protein: CSAPWGGTGGTEAFF. The full variable domain, with the rest looked up from reference TRBV29-1 and TRBJ1-1, is SAVISQKPSRDICQRGTSLTIQCQVDSQVTMMFWYRQQPGQSLTLIATANQGSEATYESGFVIDKFPISRPNLTFSTLTVSNMSPEDSSIYLCSAPWGGTGGTEAFFGQGTRLTVV.

Only one count was recorded for this clone. The chain links TRBV7-3 to TRBJ1-5; D gene unclear. Germline CDR1 reads SGHTA; CDR2 reads FQGTGA. Trimming shortened V by 6 bases and J by 0 bases, and 9 bases separated the two germline ends. There are 14 residues in the CDR3. The CDR3 DNA follows: TGTGCCAGCAGTCCGGGATATAGCAATCAGCCCCAGCATTTT. Translating gives CASSPGYSNQPQHF.

This clone has a single count. The V gene is TRBV28, the J gene TRBJ2-2; TRBD2 aligns across 15 bases. This CDR3 spans 19 amino acids. J lost 4 bases, V lost 0 bases, and 6 bases had no gene match. Per germline, CDR1 MDHEN and CDR2 SYDVKM. For the CDR3, the DNA is TGTGCCAGCAGTTTATGGGGGGGACTAGCGGGAGGCGGCACCGGGGAGCTGTTTTTT. Protein: CASSLWGGLAGGGTGELFF.

This chain links TRBV9 with TRBJ2-3, with a tentative D call TRBD2 (6 bases). Trimming shortened V by 1 base and J by 6 bases, and 15 bases separated the two germline ends. The CDR3 is 15 residues long. The germline CDR1 and CDR2 sequences are SGDLS and YYNGEE. The DNA for the CDR3 is TGTGCCAGCAGCGTACTGTTGGAGGGGAAGGATACGCAGTATTTT. This translates into CASSVLLEGKDTQYF.

This clone was seen only once. The genes are TRBV4-3 and TRBJ2-1; TRBD2 agrees at 7 bases. The CDR3 runs to 14 residues. Germline lookup yields CDR1 LGHNA and CDR2 YSLEER. J gave up 8 bases and V 5 bases, and 9 bases lay outside the gene matches. The chain's CDR3 is CASSSREHRDEQFF. CDR3 nucleotide sequence: TGCGCCAGCAGCTCGCGGGAGCATAGGGATGAGCAGTTCTTC.

This chain uses TRBV30 with TRBJ2-4, with D unclear. This CDR3 is built from 13 residues. The V and J ends lost 1 base and 3 bases respectively, with 7 bases between them. Germline CDR1 is GTSNPN and CDR2 is SVGIG (reference sequence). CDR3 nucleotide sequence: TGTGCCTGGAGTGGAATTAGCAAAAACATTCAGTACTTC. This translates into CAWSGISKNIQYF.

This CDR3 is CASSQDVASGRPYEQYF. Here the CDR3 DNA reads TGCGCCAGCAGCCAAGATGTGGCTAGCGGGAGACCCTACGAGCAGTACTTC. V is TRBV4-3 and J is TRBJ2-7, with TRBD2 identical over 10 bases. Germline values: CDR1 LGHNA, CDR2 YSLEER. CDR3 length: 17 amino acids. V shed 0 bases and J 2 bases; nucleotides not matched to a gene: 7.

The gene calls are TRBV27 and TRBJ1-1, with D hard to call. CDR3 length: 15 amino acids. The V end was cut by 2 bases, the J end by 6 bases, with 16 bases between. Germline V lookup: CDR1 MNHEY, CDR2 SMNVEV (reference sequence). The CDR3 DNA reads TGTGCCAGCAGTTTAGCCGGACGGACGGAGGCTGAAGCTTTCTTT. As protein: CASSLAGRTEAEAFF.

V is TRBV28 and J is TRBJ2-3; 8 bases map to TRBD1. The V gene's germline CDR1 is MDHEN and CDR2 SYDVKM. With 5 bases clipped from V and 4 bases from J, the junction kept 8 bases outside the gene matches. CDR3 length equals 15 residues. CDR3 residues: CASSLPGGNSDTQYF. Written as DNA, the CDR3 is TGTGCCAGCAGTCTCCCAGGGGGCAATTCAGATACGCAGTATTTT.

This clone was observed a single time. The V and J genes are TRBV5-1 and TRBJ2-3, with D possibly matching TRBD1 (6 bases). The CDR3 runs 16 residues. Looked up from germline, CDR1 is SGHRS and CDR2 is YFSETQ. Deletions cut 1 base from V and 2 bases from J, with 14 bases between. For the CDR3, the DNA is TGCGCCAGCAGCTTGAGTTCAGGGGTAATCACAGATACGCAGTATTTT. This translates into CASSLSSGVITDTQYF.

This chain joins TRBV5-1 and TRBJ1-1; D call uncertain. Germline CDR1 is SGHRS and CDR2 is YFSETQ. V was shortened by 1 base and J by 1 base, with 5 bases between the two germline ends. The CDR3 has 13 residues. The CDR3 DNA follows: TGCGCCAGCAGCTTGAACAGGAACACTGAAGCTTTCTTT. This encodes CASSLNRNTEAFF.

The CDR3 is CASSYPTRNPIEQFF. The CDR3 DNA sequence: TGTGCCAGCAGTTACCCCACTAGAAACCCGATCGAGCAGTTCTTC. V gene TRBV28 combines with J gene TRBJ2-1, with D possibly matching TRBD2 (5 bases). The CDR3 has 15 amino acids. V lost 4 bases and J lost 10, with 20 bases in between. The germline V gene encodes CDR1 MDHEN and CDR2 SYDVKM.

The V and J genes are TRBV15 and TRBJ2-6, with a weak D call TRBD2 (6 bases). This CDR3 has 18 amino acids. Looked up from germline, CDR1 is LNHNV and CDR2 is YYDKDF (reference sequence). Trimming stripped 4 bases from V and 0 bases from J, with 16 bases between. The CDR3 region is CATSTKREAYSGANVLTF. CDR3 DNA: TGTGCCACCAGCACCAAAAGGGAGGCTTACTCTGGGGCCAACGTCCTGACTTTC.

J is TRBJ2-1 and V is TRBV29-1, with 9 bases identical to TRBD2. The V gene end was trimmed by 6 bases and the J gene end by 3 bases; junction bases not matched to a gene: 6. This CDR3 region has 14 residues. CDR1 is SQVTM and CDR2 is ANQGSEA in the germline V gene. This chain's CDR3 is CSVGLASHYNEQFF. CDR3 sequence (DNA): TGCAGCGTAGGACTAGCGAGCCACTACAATGAGCAGTTCTTC.

The chain has TRBV28 and TRBJ2-2; D is uncertain. The CDR3 is made up of 14 amino acids. V was cut by 4 bases and J by 4 bases, with 10 bases left in between. Germline CDR1 MDHEN, CDR2 SYDVKM. The CDR3 is CASSYHIRTGELFF. DNA of the CDR3: TGTGCCAGCAGTTACCACATTCGCACCGGGGAGCTGTTTTTT.

The chain employs TRBV5-6 and TRBJ2-2; D might be TRBD2 (5 bases). The CDR3 spans 13 residues. The V gene lost 0 bases and the J gene lost 5 bases, with 5 bases spanning the gap. Germline V CDR1 and CDR2: SGHDT, YYEEEE. The CDR3 is CASSLAGTGELFF. CDR3 DNA sequence: TGTGCCAGCAGCTTGGCGGGGACCGGGGAGCTGTTTTTT.

V usage is TRBV5-1 and J usage is TRBJ1-4, with TRBD1 identical over 10 bases. V lost 4 bases, J lost 8 bases, and 5 bases stayed unmatched. This CDR3 is 14 amino acids long. Germline V gives CDR1 SGHRS, CDR2 YFSETQ. The CDR3 is CASSLPGQGEKLFF. CDR3 in DNA: TGCGCCAGCAGCCTACCGGGACAGGGGGAAAAACTGTTTTTT.